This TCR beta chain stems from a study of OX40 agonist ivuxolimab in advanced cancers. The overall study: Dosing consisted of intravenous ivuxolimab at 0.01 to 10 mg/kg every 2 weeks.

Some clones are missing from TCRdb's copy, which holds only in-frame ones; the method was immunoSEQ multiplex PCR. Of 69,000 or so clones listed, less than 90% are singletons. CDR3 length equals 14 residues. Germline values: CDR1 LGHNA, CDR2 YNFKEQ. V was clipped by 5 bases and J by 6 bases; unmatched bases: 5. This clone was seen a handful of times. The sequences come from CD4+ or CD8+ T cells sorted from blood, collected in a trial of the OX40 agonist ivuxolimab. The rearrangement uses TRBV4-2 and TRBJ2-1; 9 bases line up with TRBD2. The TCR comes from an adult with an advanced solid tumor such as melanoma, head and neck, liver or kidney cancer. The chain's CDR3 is CASSAQLAGNEQFF. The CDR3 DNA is TGTGCCAGCAGCGCGCAACTAGCGGGCAATGAGCAGTTCTTC.